This T cell receptor (beta chain) was identified during a study of neurological immune-mediated disorders. Study results and limitations: Subjects shared no identical expanded-clone CDR3 amino acid sequences, suggesting private TCR-beta repertoires in all groups.

The cDNA was generated by 5'RACE with 10-nucleotide random UMIs. TCRdb re-analysed the 5' RACE reads in MiXCR, keeping a single row per CDR3 protein. The sample lists 50,000 or so distinct CDR3 sequences; roughly 24% were seen once. This clonotype came up many times. Its specificity is not known. PBMCs stored at -80 C, 2 million in total, were the source of the unsorted libraries. This CDR3 contains 15 residues. V shed 5 bases and J 4 bases; nucleotides not matched to a gene: 6. Germline-derived CDR1 and CDR2 are SGHVS and FQNEAQ. This sequence originates from a woman between 65 and 79 years old in good health. The specimen sequenced was PBMCs. This chain connects TRBV7-8 to TRBJ2-2; 8 bases line up with TRBD1. This CDR3 is CASSVDRVGTGELFF. CDR3 DNA: TGTGCCAGCAGCGTGGACAGGGTGGGCACCGGGGAGCTGTTTTTT.